This T cell receptor (beta chain) was captured by sequencing in a study of CD8+CD57+ T cells in acquired aplastic anemia. Selection for sequencing was limited to patients who had shown CD8+CD57+ cell expansion by flow cytometry. Genomic DNA was employed as the template in profiling TCR beta VDJ and CDR3. One entry per CDR3 protein results from TCRdb running MiXCR on the reads. This sample has around 170,000 distinct CDR3 sequences, with more than 45% found just once. This CDR3 contains 11 residues. Germline CDR1 DFQATT, CDR2 SNEGSKA (reference sequence). This clonotype originated in a human donor with aplastic anemia. Input material: sorted CD4+, CD8+, or CD8+CD57+ T cells (not recorded which) from PBMCs. The V call is TRBV20-1, the J call TRBJ2-1; D gene ambiguous. CDR3 sequence reads: CGIARVNEQFF. CDR3 sequence (DNA): TGCGGGATAGCTAGGGTCAATGAGCAGTTCTTC.